Each of the 27 T cell receptor beta chains below was sequenced from the same sample in a study of T cells in Graves' hyperthyroidism and ophthalmopathy. RNA transcripts yielded amplified TCR beta CDR3 regions. The primer set for the first-round RT-PCR of the TCR CDR3 was HTBI. TCRdb re-analysed the multiplex PCR reads in MiXCR, keeping a single row per CDR3 protein. The sample carries about 690,000 distinct CDR3 sequences, about 18% recorded once. Input material: blood. The source is a man aged 50-59 years with Graves' hyperthyroidism.

In its sample, this clonotype was seen a few times. This chain connects TRBV20-1 to TRBJ1-2; 12 bases match TRBD1. The CDR3 is 13 residues long. Per germline, CDR1 DFQATT and CDR2 SNEGSKA (reference sequence). Here the CDR3 reads CIAPGQGAWGYTF. CDR3 nucleotide sequence: TGCATTGCACCGGGACAGGGGGCTTGGGGCTACACCTTC.

This clonotype was counted only a few times. V and J are TRBV15 and TRBJ1-1, with a possible D match to TRBD1 (5 bases). The V and J ends lost 1 base and 1 base respectively, with 10 bases between them. This CDR3 region has 15 residues. Germline values: CDR1 LNHNV, CDR2 YYDKDF (reference sequence). The CDR3 region is CATSRAGVWNTEAFF. For the CDR3, the DNA is TGTGCCACCAGCAGAGCGGGGGTCTGGAACACTGAAGCTTTCTTT.

CDR3: CASSLIGRGRTNTEAFF. The CDR3 region has the DNA TGTGCCAGCAGCTTAATAGGCAGGGGGCGGACGAACACTGAAGCTTTCTTT. The chain links TRBV7-2 to TRBJ1-1; 8 bases match TRBD1. CDR1 and CDR2 from the germline V gene are SGHTA and FQGNSA. CDR3 length: 17 residues. The V gene end was trimmed by 2 bases and the J gene end by 1 base; junction bases not matched to a gene: 9. The whole variable domain, filled in from reference TRBV7-2 and TRBJ1-1, reads GAGVSQSPSNKVTEKGKDVELRCDPISGHTALYWYRQSLGQGLEFLIYFQGNSAPDKSGLPSDRFSAERTGGSVSTLTIQRTQQEDSAVYLCASSLIGRGRTNTEAFFGQGTRLTVV.

This clonotype occurred many times. As DNA, the CDR3 is TGTGCCAGCTCACCAAGGTTCCAAGAGACCCAGTACTTC. Protein product: CASSPRFQETQYF. The rearrangement links TRBV18 to TRBJ2-5; D not resolved. V was pared by 2 bases and J by 1 base, with 5 bases between. CDR3 size: 13 residues. Germline lookup yields CDR1 KGHSH and CDR2 LQKENI.

The V gene is TRBV5-1, the J gene TRBJ1-2, with D unresolved. CDR3 length: 12 residues. Germline V lookup: CDR1 SGHRS, CDR2 YFSETQ. V was trimmed by 0 bases and J by 5 bases, leaving 5 bases between them. Here the CDR3 DNA reads TGCGCCAGCAGCTTGGACCAATATGGCTACACCTTC. This gives the protein CASSLDQYGYTF.

This clonotype appeared many times. This chain connects TRBV30 to TRBJ2-2, with D unresolved. Germline CDR1 and CDR2: GTSNPN and SVGIG (reference sequence). V was pared by 5 bases and J by 4 bases, with 5 bases between. The CDR3 sequence is 11 residues long. This CDR3 is CAWDLTGELFF. CDR3 sequence (DNA): TGTGCCTGGGACCTCACCGGGGAGCTGTTTTTT.

This chain links TRBV6-2 or TRBV6-3 with TRBJ2-2, with 8 bases lining up with TRBD1. In germline, CDR1 is MNHEY, CDR2 SVGEGT. The CDR3 is 14 amino acids. Germline trimming cut 6 bases from V and 7 bases from J; bases unmatched to any gene: 7. The DNA of the CDR3 is TGTGCCAGCAGACACGGACAGGGCGGCGGGGAGCTGTTTTTT. This gives the protein CASRHGQGGGELFF.

The chain recombines TRBV10-3 with TRBJ2-1, with TRBD2 matching 14 bases. The junction had 10 bases not matched to a gene; V was cut back by 4 bases and J by 8 bases. The CDR3 length is 17 residues. Germline CDR1 and CDR2: ENHRY and SYGVKD. CDR3 in amino acids: CAISVSTSGRVGDEQFF. The CDR3 region has the DNA TGTGCCATCAGTGTCTCGACTAGCGGGAGGGTGGGCGATGAGCAGTTCTTC.

This clonotype turned up a few times. This chain joins TRBV28 and TRBJ2-7, with D uncertain. The V end lost 2 bases, the J end lost 5 bases, and 16 bases lay between the germline ends. This CDR3 has 15 amino acids. The V gene's germline CDR1 is MDHEN and CDR2 SYDVKM. The CDR3 sequence is CASSLELGFIHEQYF. The CDR3 DNA reads TGTGCCAGCAGTTTAGAGCTCGGGTTTATCCACGAGCAGTACTTC.

The V call is TRBV9, the J call TRBJ2-3, with 8 positions matching TRBD1. The germline CDR1 and CDR2 sequences are SGDLS and YYNGEE. This CDR3 region has 13 residues. J lost 8 bases, V lost 3 bases, and 5 bases had no gene match. CDR3 loop: CASSGDDRGTQYF. The CDR3 DNA sequence: TGTGCCAGCAGCGGGGATGACAGGGGTACGCAGTATTTT.

This clonotype was detected many times. The J gene is TRBJ2-7, the V gene TRBV11-2; 7 bases match TRBD2. The CDR3 has 15 amino acids. V lost 3 bases and J lost 5; bases outside the gene matches: 10. Germline CDR1 and CDR2: SGHAT and FQNNGV. For the CDR3, the DNA is TGTGCCAGCAGCTTCTTACGGCTAGCGGTGGACGAGCAGTACTTC. Translation gives CASSFLRLAVDEQYF.

This clonotype was counted ten times or more. The chain combines TRBV7-9 with TRBJ2-7; D possibly corresponds to TRBD1 (6 bases). The length of the CDR3 is 16 residues. Trimming took off 1 base at V and 1 base at J, with 14 bases between the two ends. Germline loops: CDR1 SEHNR, CDR2 FQNEAQ (reference sequence). The CDR3 is CASSLVVAGVSYEQYF. CDR3 bases: TGTGCCAGCAGCTTAGTGGTGGCAGGGGTTTCCTACGAGCAGTACTTC.

This clonotype was seen many times. The chain uses TRBV27 and TRBJ1-4; TRBD1 is a possible D gene (6 bases). Between the trimmed V and J ends, which lost 9 bases and 8 bases, there was a span of 13 bases. The CDR3 totals 12 residues. Germline V gene sequence: CDR1 MNHEY, CDR2 SMNVEV (reference sequence). The CDR3: CASQGLGEKLFF. In DNA form, the CDR3 reads TGTGCCAGTCAGGGGTTGGGGGAAAAACTGTTTTTT.

Ten or more counts support this clonotype. The chain employs TRBV30 and TRBJ2-2; TRBD2 matches 7 bases. CDR3 length: 14 residues. V trimming: 3 bases; J trimming: 1 base; junction bases outside the gene matches: 2. CDR1 is GTSNPN, CDR2 SVGIG, per germline (reference sequence). The CDR3 protein is CAWRVAGNTGELFF. The CDR3 nucleotides are TGTGCCTGGAGGGTAGCGGGGAACACCGGGGAGCTGTTTTTT. The whole variable domain, filled in from reference TRBV30 and TRBJ2-2, reads SQTIHQWPATLVQPVGSPLSLECTVEGTSNPNLYWYRQAAGRGLQLLFYSVGIGQISSEVPQNLSASRPQDRQFILSSKKLLLSDSGFYLCAWRVAGNTGELFFGEGSRLTVL.

This clonotype has only a few counts. This could be a read error, since a much larger clone is one nucleotide away. CDR3 residues: CAISGSGSFYNEQFF. CDR3 DNA: TGTGCCATCAGCGGGAGCGGGAGCTTCTACAATGAGCAGTTCTTC. The chain uses TRBV10-3 and TRBJ2-1, with TRBD2 matching 8 bases. The germline V gene encodes CDR1 ENHRY and CDR2 SYGVKD. This CDR3 comprises 15 residues. J lost 3 bases, V lost 6 bases, and 7 bases had no gene match.

This clonotype was counted ten times or more. This chain uses TRBV28 with TRBJ2-1; 11 positions agree with TRBD2. This CDR3 is 15 amino acids long. The germline V gene encodes CDR1 MDHEN and CDR2 SYDVKM. Unmatched junction bases numbered 5, after V lost 5 bases and J lost 5 bases. The CDR3 sequence is CASSIVAGGNNEQFF. In DNA, the CDR3 is TGTGCCAGCAGTATTGTAGCGGGAGGGAACAATGAGCAGTTCTTC.

Only a few counts were recorded for this clonotype. With a much larger clone just one base away, this may be a read error. This sequence joins TRBV5-6 and TRBJ2-5; the D gene is possibly TRBD1 (5 bases). The CDR3 runs to 15 residues. Germline V lookup: CDR1 SGHDT, CDR2 YYEEEE. The CDR3 spells CASSLWQDTQGTQYF. DNA for the CDR3: TGTGCCAGCAGCTTGTGGCAGGACACACAAGGGACCCAGTACTTC. The full variable domain, completed using reference TRBV5-6 and TRBJ2-5, is DAGVTQSPTHLIKTRGQQVTLRCSPKSGHDTVSWYQQALGQGPQFIFQYYEEEERQRGNFPDRFSGHQFPNYSSELNVNALLLGDSALYLCASSLWQDTQGTQYFGPGTRLLVL.

This clonotype was detected only a few times. The V call is TRBV9, the J call TRBJ2-3; the D call may be TRBD1 or TRBD2 (5 bases each). CDR3 length: 16 residues. The germline V gene encodes CDR1 SGDLS and CDR2 YYNGEE. V shed 0 bases and J shed 2 bases, with 13 bases lying between them. The CDR3 spells CASSVEAGTPTDTQYF. The CDR3 nucleotides are TGTGCCAGCAGCGTAGAGGCAGGGACCCCCACAGATACGCAGTATTTT.

This chain connects TRBV9 to TRBJ1-5, with a weak D call TRBD1 (6 bases). Germline V lookup: CDR1 SGDLS, CDR2 YYNGEE. V lost 0 bases and J lost 7, with 11 bases in between. The CDR3 covers 14 residues. This CDR3 is CASSVEGGSQPQHF. The CDR3, as DNA: TGTGCCAGCAGCGTAGAGGGGGGGAGCCAGCCCCAGCATTTT.

This clonotype was picked up many times. The chain links TRBV3-1 to TRBJ1-2; D gene ambiguous. V lost 0 bases and J 5 bases, leaving 1 base between the germline ends. The CDR3 spans 11 residues. Germline V lookup: CDR1 LGHDT, CDR2 YNNKEL (reference sequence). In DNA, the CDR3 is TGTGCCAGCAGCCAAGAGTATGGCTACACCTTC. Translation: CASSQEYGYTF.

This clonotype was detected a few times. This rearrangement joins TRBV30 to TRBJ2-5, with TRBD1 identical over 8 bases. Germline V gives CDR1 GTSNPN, CDR2 SVGIG (reference sequence). There are 15 residues in the CDR3. After removal of 0 bases from V and 6 bases from J, the junction contained 9 bases not matched to a gene. The CDR3: CAWSVIGQGSQTQYF. Here the CDR3 DNA reads TGTGCCTGGAGTGTCATTGGACAGGGCAGCCAGACCCAGTACTTC.

This clonotype was counted a few times. This chain joins TRBV10-3 and TRBJ1-2, with D possibly matching TRBD1 (5 bases). Germline CDR1 ENHRY, CDR2 SYGVKD. CDR3 length: 15 amino acids. V lost 2 bases and J lost 2, with 12 bases in between. CDR3 sequence (DNA): TGTGCCATCAGTGAGGGGCAGGGAGGAAACTATGGCTACACCTTC. Protein product: CAISEGQGGNYGYTF.

This clonotype was counted many times. The CDR3 DNA follows: TGTGCCAGCAGCGCGACAGAGATGAACACTGAAGCTTTCTTT. As protein: CASSATEMNTEAFF. This chain links TRBV7-9 with TRBJ1-1; TRBD1 is a possible D gene (5 bases). Germline loops: CDR1 SEHNR, CDR2 FQNEAQ (reference sequence). V lost 5 bases and J 0 bases, leaving 10 bases between the germline ends. The CDR3 length is 14 residues.

Many counts were recorded for this clonotype. J is TRBJ2-7 and V is TRBV24-1; maybe TRBD2 (6 bases). CDR1 and CDR2 (germline): KGHDR, SFDVKD. The CDR3 has 13 amino acids. The V gene lost 9 bases and the J gene lost 2 bases, with 13 bases spanning the gap. The CDR3 region is CATEGTDTYEQYF. CDR3 nucleotides: TGTGCCACCGAGGGGACTGATACCTACGAGCAGTACTTC.

This clonotype was picked up many times. The V gene is TRBV28, the J gene TRBJ1-1; a possible D gene is TRBD1 (6 bases). Germline V gene data show CDR1 as MDHEN and CDR2 as SYDVKM. Trimming cost V 3 bases and J 0 bases, with 8 bases left between them. The CDR3 has 14 residues. The CDR3 bases are TGTGCCAGCAGTTTGTACAGGGTGAACACTGAAGCTTTCTTT. Amino acid sequence: CASSLYRVNTEAFF.

This clonotype was counted at least ten times. The V call is TRBV27, the J call TRBJ1-4; maybe TRBD1 (5 bases). This CDR3 is 15 amino acids long. Germline V gene data show CDR1 as MNHEY and CDR2 as SMNVEV (reference sequence). V lost 3 bases to trimming and J lost 8 bases, with 16 bases between them. CDR3 sequence reads: CASSFYPTRGEKLFF. CDR3 coding DNA: TGTGCCAGCAGTTTCTACCCGACACGGGGCGAAAAACTGTTTTTT.

The gene calls are TRBV7-3 and TRBJ2-3, with 7 bases lining up with TRBD2. CDR1 is SGHTA, CDR2 FQGTGA, per germline. V was clipped by 5 bases and J by 4 bases; unmatched bases: 6. The CDR3 covers 14 residues. This CDR3 reads CASSPRLASDTQYF. The CDR3 nucleotides read TGTGCCAGCAGCCCCCGACTAGCTTCAGATACGCAGTATTTT.